The rows below give T cell receptor beta chains drawn from one sample of a study of control samples from healthy donors and cancer patients. Assay: immunoSEQ multiplex PCR; the TCRdb copy retains only in-frame clones and omits some. The sample holds about 250,000 clones, roughly 87% seen once. The sequenced sample consisted of PBMCs. The receptors here all came from a woman aged 55-70 years with lung cancer. Each CDR3 is given with its conserved first and last residue. Fields, in order: CDR3 DNA, CDR3 protein, V gene, D gene, clone size, J gene. The D gene is left open where the match is weak. Clone size is stated in some rows and not others, as once, few, many or a class when expanded.

CDR3 DNA: TGTGCCAGCAGCCCCATCGGAGAGCCCGGGGAGACCCAGTACTTC
CDR3 protein: CASSPIGEPGETQYF
V gene: TRBV4-2
D gene: NA
clone size: NA
J gene: TRBJ2-5

CDR3 DNA: TGTGCCAGCAGAAGCGGACTAGCGGGCCAAGAGACCCAGTACTTC
CDR3 protein: CASRSGLAGQETQYF
V gene: TRBV5-4
D gene: TRBD2
clone size: NA
J gene: TRBJ2-5

CDR3 DNA: TGTGCCAGCAGTGACACCCGACAGGGGACAGATACGCAGTATTTT
CDR3 protein: CASSDTRQGTDTQYF
V gene: TRBV25-1
D gene: TRBD1
clone size: NA
J gene: TRBJ2-3

CDR3 DNA: TGTGCCAGCAGTGAAGAGCCGTTCGGCTGGACTGAAGCTTTCTTT
CDR3 protein: CASSEEPFGWTEAFF
V gene: TRBV6-1
D gene: NA
clone size: NA
J gene: TRBJ1-1

CDR3 DNA: TGTGCCAGTATCCAGCGGGGGGTCACAGATACGCAGTATTTT
CDR3 protein: CASIQRGVTDTQYF
V gene: TRBV19
D gene: TRBD2
clone size: NA
J gene: TRBJ2-3

CDR3 DNA: TGTGCCAGCAGCAAAGAGACACCGAACACTGAAGCTTTCTTT
CDR3 protein: CASSKETPNTEAFF
V gene: TRBV5-4
D gene: NA
clone size: once
J gene: TRBJ1-1

CDR3 DNA: TGTGCCAGCAGTTTACGGGGTTCCTACGAGCAGTACTTC
CDR3 protein: CASSLRGSYEQYF
V gene: TRBV27
D gene: NA
clone size: NA
J gene: TRBJ2-7

CDR3 DNA: TGTGCCACCAGTGATTTGGGGGGCACCGGGGAGCTGTTTTTT
CDR3 protein: CATSDLGGTGELFF
V gene: TRBV24-1
D gene: NA
clone size: NA
J gene: TRBJ2-2

CDR3 DNA: TGTGCCGGCTCCGTGGGTCTCAATCAGCCCCAGCATTTT
CDR3 protein: CAGSVGLNQPQHF
V gene: TRBV28
D gene: NA
clone size: NA
J gene: TRBJ1-5

CDR3 DNA: TGTGCCAGCTCACTATGGGACAGGAAGAACACCGGGGAGCTGTTTTTT
CDR3 protein: CASSLWDRKNTGELFF
V gene: TRBV18
D gene: TRBD1
clone size: NA
J gene: TRBJ2-2

CDR3 DNA: TGCGCCAGCAGCTCGCCGTCAATCGAGCAGTACTTC
CDR3 protein: CASSSPSIEQYF
V gene: TRBV5-1
D gene: NA
clone size: few
J gene: TRBJ2-7

CDR3 DNA: TGTGCCAGCAGTTTAGAAAGTGGCTACACCTTC
CDR3 protein: CASSLESGYTF
V gene: TRBV28
D gene: NA
clone size: once
J gene: TRBJ1-2

CDR3 DNA: TGCGCCAGCAGCCAAGTCCACACTGAAGCTTTCTTT
CDR3 protein: CASSQVHTEAFF
V gene: TRBV4-1
D gene: NA
clone size: NA
J gene: TRBJ1-1

CDR3 DNA: TGTGCCAGCAGCGTAGACGCGGGGGGATTTAGTGAGGAGCAGTTCTTC
CDR3 protein: CASSVDAGGFSEEQFF
V gene: TRBV9
D gene: TRBD2
clone size: once
J gene: TRBJ2-1

CDR3 DNA: TGCGCCAGCAGCCAGGGACTAGCGGTGGCCCAAGAGACCCAGTACTTC
CDR3 protein: CASSQGLAVAQETQYF
V gene: TRBV5-1
D gene: TRBD2
clone size: NA
J gene: TRBJ2-5

CDR3 DNA: TGCGCCAGCAGCCTTACGGACCGACTAGCGGGTACCTACGAGCAGTACTTC
CDR3 protein: CASSLTDRLAGTYEQYF
V gene: TRBV4-1
D gene: TRBD2
clone size: once
J gene: TRBJ2-7

CDR3 DNA: TGTGCCAGTACACGAGGGACAGCAAACACTGAAGCTTTCTTT
CDR3 protein: CASTRGTANTEAFF
V gene: TRBV19
D gene: TRBD1
clone size: NA
J gene: TRBJ1-1

CDR3 DNA: TGTGCCAGCACGGGCAGCCTCACAGTAGGAAACACCATATATTTT
CDR3 protein: CASTGSLTVGNTIYF
V gene: TRBV2
D gene: NA
clone size: NA
J gene: TRBJ1-3

CDR3 DNA: TGTGCCAGCTCACACCGGGACAGGTTATTAAGTGAGCAGTTCTTC
CDR3 protein: CASSHRDRLLSEQFF
V gene: TRBV18
D gene: TRBD1
clone size: once
J gene: TRBJ2-1

CDR3 DNA: TGTGCCCGACAGGCACTTGGAAACACCATATATTTT
CDR3 protein: CARQALGNTIYF
V gene: TRBV2
D gene: NA
clone size: few
J gene: TRBJ1-3

CDR3 DNA: TGTGCCAGCAGTGAAGCGTTAGCGGGGACCTACGAGCAGTACTTC
CDR3 protein: CASSEALAGTYEQYF
V gene: TRBV2
D gene: TRBD2
clone size: NA
J gene: TRBJ2-7

CDR3 DNA: TGTGCCAGCAGTTTATCGGGCGGCTATGGCTACACCTTC
CDR3 protein: CASSLSGGYGYTF
V gene: TRBV28
D gene: NA
clone size: NA
J gene: TRBJ1-2

CDR3 DNA: TGTGCCAGCAGTGAGCGGGGCGCGATGGCTGAAGCTTTCTTT
CDR3 protein: CASSERGAMAEAFF
V gene: TRBV6-1
D gene: NA
clone size: NA
J gene: TRBJ1-1

CDR3 DNA: TGTGCCAGCAGTGCCGTGACAGGGGGTGAAAAACTGTTTTTT
CDR3 protein: CASSAVTGGEKLFF
V gene: TRBV2
D gene: TRBD1
clone size: NA
J gene: TRBJ1-4

CDR3 DNA: TGCGCCAGCAATAGCGGGACCATAAGCACAGATACGCAGTATTTT
CDR3 protein: CASNSGTISTDTQYF
V gene: TRBV5-1
D gene: TRBD2
clone size: NA
J gene: TRBJ2-3

CDR3 DNA: TGTGCCAGCAGCCTGCCGGGACAGGGCGAAGCTTTCTTT
CDR3 protein: CASSLPGQGEAFF
V gene: TRBV28
D gene: TRBD1
clone size: NA
J gene: TRBJ1-1

CDR3 DNA: TGTGCCAGCAGCTTTGGGTCGGATACGCAGTATTTT
CDR3 protein: CASSFGSDTQYF
V gene: TRBV5-6
D gene: NA
clone size: NA
J gene: TRBJ2-3

CDR3 DNA: TGTGCCAGCAGTGAAGCAGGCGACCTTAATGAAGCTTTCTTT
CDR3 protein: CASSEAGDLNEAFF
V gene: TRBV6-1
D gene: NA
clone size: NA
J gene: TRBJ1-1

CDR3 DNA: TGTGCCAGCAGTGACCTCTCAGGGAACACTGAAGCTTTCTTT
CDR3 protein: CASSDLSGNTEAFF
V gene: TRBV2
D gene: NA
clone size: NA
J gene: TRBJ1-1

CDR3 DNA: TGTGCCACCAGTGATTTTTGGACTAGCGGGAGACCGGCTACGCAGTATTTT
CDR3 protein: CATSDFWTSGRPATQYF
V gene: TRBV24-1
D gene: TRBD2
clone size: NA
J gene: TRBJ2-3

CDR3 DNA: TGTGCCAGCAGCCACACAGGGACGGTTAATTCACCCCTCCACTTT
CDR3 protein: CASSHTGTVNSPLHF
V gene: TRBV3-1/TRBV3-2
D gene: NA
clone size: NA
J gene: TRBJ1-6

CDR3 DNA: TGTGCCAGCAGTTACGCCCACGCGAAGGCTGCCTATGGCTACACCTTC
CDR3 protein: CASSYAHAKAAYGYTF
V gene: TRBV6-5
D gene: NA
clone size: NA
J gene: TRBJ1-2

CDR3 DNA: TGTGCCAGCAGAACGGGGAGCCTGGGGACGAGAGAGACCCAGTACTTC
CDR3 protein: CASRTGSLGTRETQYF
V gene: TRBV27
D gene: NA
clone size: NA
J gene: TRBJ2-5

CDR3 DNA: TGTGCCAGCAGCTTGGGACTAGCGGGAGGAGGAGATACGCAGTATTTT
CDR3 protein: CASSLGLAGGGDTQYF
V gene: TRBV7-3
D gene: TRBD2
clone size: NA
J gene: TRBJ2-3

CDR3 DNA: TGTGCCAGCAGCCAAGAACTGGTTGGGATTAGCACAGATACGCAGTATTTT
CDR3 protein: CASSQELVGISTDTQYF
V gene: TRBV4-2
D gene: NA
clone size: NA
J gene: TRBJ2-3

CDR3 DNA: TGTGCCAGCAGTTTAGGACAAGGGACGGCTTTCTTT
CDR3 protein: CASSLGQGTAFF
V gene: TRBV28
D gene: NA
clone size: NA
J gene: TRBJ1-1

CDR3 DNA: TGTGCCAGCAGCCTGATACTCGAGACTGAAGCTTTCTTT
CDR3 protein: CASSLILETEAFF
V gene: TRBV5-8
D gene: NA
clone size: NA
J gene: TRBJ1-1

CDR3 DNA: TGCGCCAGCAGCTTGTTGGAGGGAACAACCGGGGAGCTGTTTTTT
CDR3 protein: CASSLLEGTTGELFF
V gene: TRBV5-1
D gene: NA
clone size: NA
J gene: TRBJ2-2

CDR3 DNA: TGTGCCAGCAGTAAGGCCGGGACCCAAGGGACCGGGGAGCTGTTTTTT
CDR3 protein: CASSKAGTQGTGELFF
V gene: TRBV4-2
D gene: NA
clone size: few
J gene: TRBJ2-2

CDR3 DNA: TGTGCCAGCAGCTTAGAACAGGGTTCGTACCAAGAGACCCAGTACTTC
CDR3 protein: CASSLEQGSYQETQYF
V gene: TRBV13
D gene: NA
clone size: NA
J gene: TRBJ2-5

CDR3 DNA: TGCAGTGCTAGTCTTCGGACTAGCGCCCCTCGCGAGCAGTACTTC
CDR3 protein: CSASLRTSAPREQYF
V gene: TRBV20-1
D gene: TRBD2
clone size: NA
J gene: TRBJ2-7

CDR3 DNA: TGTGCCAGCAGCGTAGCTCTAGCGGGAGGCACAGATACGCAGTATTTT
CDR3 protein: CASSVALAGGTDTQYF
V gene: TRBV9
D gene: TRBD2
clone size: NA
J gene: TRBJ2-3

CDR3 DNA: TGTGCCAGCAGCCGGATCTTGGGGGGCGCGGACACCGGGGAGCTGTTTTTT
CDR3 protein: CASSRILGGADTGELFF
V gene: TRBV3-1/TRBV3-2
D gene: NA
clone size: NA
J gene: TRBJ2-2

CDR3 DNA: TGTGCCAGCAGCTCGCGGACAGACCTAAACTATGGCTACACCTTC
CDR3 protein: CASSSRTDLNYGYTF
V gene: TRBV5-4
D gene: NA
clone size: NA
J gene: TRBJ1-2

CDR3 DNA: TGTGCCAGCTCACCATCGGCAGCCTCGCCCTATGGCTACACCTTC
CDR3 protein: CASSPSAASPYGYTF
V gene: TRBV18
D gene: NA
clone size: NA
J gene: TRBJ1-2

CDR3 DNA: TGTGCCAGTATCGTGGGGGCTGGAAACACCATATATTTT
CDR3 protein: CASIVGAGNTIYF
V gene: TRBV6-5
D gene: NA
clone size: once
J gene: TRBJ1-3

CDR3 DNA: TGTGCCAGCAGCTTGGTAAGCGGCAGCTTGAACACTGAAGCTTTCTTT
CDR3 protein: CASSLVSGSLNTEAFF
V gene: TRBV11-1
D gene: NA
clone size: NA
J gene: TRBJ1-1

CDR3 DNA: TGTGCCAGCAGCTTAGGGGAAACAACTAGCACAGATACGCAGTATTTT
CDR3 protein: CASSLGETTSTDTQYF
V gene: TRBV5-6
D gene: NA
clone size: NA
J gene: TRBJ2-3

CDR3 DNA: TGTGCCAGCAATCCGGGACTAGCGGGAGGGGATGAGCAGTTCTTC
CDR3 protein: CASNPGLAGGDEQFF
V gene: TRBV28
D gene: TRBD2
clone size: NA
J gene: TRBJ2-1

CDR3 DNA: TGTGCCAGTAGTATGCCAGGACTTAATGAAAAACTGTTTTTT
CDR3 protein: CASSMPGLNEKLFF
V gene: TRBV19
D gene: NA
clone size: NA
J gene: TRBJ1-4

CDR3 DNA: TGTGCCACCAGTGATGCCGGGACAGGTGCGTACGAGCAGTACTTC
CDR3 protein: CATSDAGTGAYEQYF
V gene: TRBV24-1
D gene: TRBD1
clone size: NA
J gene: TRBJ2-7

CDR3 DNA: TGTGCCAGCAGCCCCCGGGGTAGCGGGGCCTATTGGGATACGCAGTATTTT
CDR3 protein: CASSPRGSGAYWDTQYF
V gene: TRBV7-9
D gene: TRBD2
clone size: NA
J gene: TRBJ2-3

CDR3 DNA: TGTGCCAGCAGCTTTCGTCGGTTGTACGGCAGCACTGAAGCTTTCTTT
CDR3 protein: CASSFRRLYGSTEAFF
V gene: TRBV5-4
D gene: NA
clone size: NA
J gene: TRBJ1-1

CDR3 DNA: TGTGCCACCAGTGATTTCGGGGAGGAGCAGTTCTTC
CDR3 protein: CATSDFGEEQFF
V gene: TRBV24-1
D gene: NA
clone size: NA
J gene: TRBJ2-1

CDR3 DNA: TGCGCCAGCAGCACCGGGACAGTTAATCAAGAGACCCAGTACTTC
CDR3 protein: CASSTGTVNQETQYF
V gene: TRBV5-1
D gene: TRBD1
clone size: once
J gene: TRBJ2-5

CDR3 DNA: TGTGCCAGCAGCTCGATGGACTGGGTTCCGACCCAGTACTTC
CDR3 protein: CASSSMDWVPTQYF
V gene: TRBV5-6
D gene: NA
clone size: NA
J gene: TRBJ2-5